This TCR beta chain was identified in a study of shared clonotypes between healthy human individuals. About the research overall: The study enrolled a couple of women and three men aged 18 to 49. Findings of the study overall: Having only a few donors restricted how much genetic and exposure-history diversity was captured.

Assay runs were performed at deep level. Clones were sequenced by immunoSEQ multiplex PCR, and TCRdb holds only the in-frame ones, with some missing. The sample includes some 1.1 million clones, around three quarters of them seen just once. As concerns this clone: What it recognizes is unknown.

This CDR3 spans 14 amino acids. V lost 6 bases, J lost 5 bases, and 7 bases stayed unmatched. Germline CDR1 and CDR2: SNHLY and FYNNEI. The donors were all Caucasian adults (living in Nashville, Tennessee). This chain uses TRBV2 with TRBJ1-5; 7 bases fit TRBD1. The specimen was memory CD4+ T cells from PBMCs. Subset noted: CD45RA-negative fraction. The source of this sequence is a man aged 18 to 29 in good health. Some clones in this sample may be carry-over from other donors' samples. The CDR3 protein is CASSEQGTHQPQHF. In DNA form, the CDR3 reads TGTGCCAGCAGCGAACAGGGGACGCATCAGCCCCAGCATTTT.